A selection of T cell receptor beta chains follows, all from one sample in a study of response to subunit inactivated influenza vaccine. TCRdb called the RT-PCR reads again in MiXCR, with one record for every CDR3 protein. The sample includes about 780,000 distinct CDR3 sequences, roughly 20% of them seen just once. The material sequenced was PBMCs from blood, taken less than 6 days after vaccination. The receptors come from a man aged 50-60 years who received an inactivated influenza vaccine. CDR3s include the opening cysteine and the closing phenylalanine or tryptophan. D genes are given only for firm matches. Clone size appears in some rows only: once, few, many, or a class for an expanded clone.

size: few; length: 16; D: TRBD1; V: TRBV3-1; J: TRBJ2-1; DNA: TGTGCCAGCAGCCAATCGGGAACAGGGGGCTACAATGAGCAGTTCTTC; CDR3: CASSQSGTGGYNEQFF
size: few; length: 13; D: NA; V: TRBV6-5; J: TRBJ2-3; DNA: TGTGCCAGCAGTTATAGTCTCAGGGGGGGACAGTATTTT; CDR3: CASSYSLRGGQYF
size: few; length: 15; D: TRBD1; V: TRBV6-2/TRBV6-3; J: TRBJ2-5; DNA: TGTGCCAGCAGTTACTCGTACGGACAGGGGGAGACCCAGTACTTC; CDR3: CASSYSYGQGETQYF
size: few; length: 14; D: TRBD2; V: TRBV20-1; J: TRBJ2-1; DNA: TGCAGTGCTAGAACCGGGACTAGCGTCAATGAGCAGTTCTTC; CDR3: CSARTGTSVNEQFF
size: few; length: 15; D: TRBD2; V: TRBV7-6; J: TRBJ2-1; DNA: TGTGCCAGCAGCCAAACTAGCGGGAGGTCTGATGAGCAGTTCTTC; CDR3: CASSQTSGRSDEQFF
size: few; length: 15; D: NA; V: TRBV24-1; J: TRBJ2-1; DNA: TGTGCCACCAGCTATGGGACCAATCTATACAATGAGCAGTTCTTC; CDR3: CATSYGTNLYNEQFF
size: NA; length: 14; D: TRBD1; V: TRBV20-1; J: TRBJ2-7; DNA: TGCAGTGCGGACCGGGACAGGGGACGCTACGAGCAGTACTTC; CDR3: CSADRDRGRYEQYF
size: few; length: 13; D: NA; V: TRBV12-5; J: TRBJ2-2; DNA: TGTGCTAGTGGCCGGGCGAGGACCGGGGAGCTGTTTTTT; CDR3: CASGRARTGELFF
size: NA; length: 13; D: TRBD1; V: TRBV29-1; J: TRBJ1-2; DNA: TGCAGCGCCGTTGGGCAGGGGGCCTATGGCTACACCTTC; CDR3: CSAVGQGAYGYTF
size: NA; length: 13; D: TRBD2; V: TRBV10-3; J: TRBJ2-1; DNA: TGTGCCATCACGAGCCGACTAGCTAATGAGCAGTTCTTC; CDR3: CAITSRLANEQFF
size: NA; length: 12; D: NA; V: TRBV18; J: TRBJ2-5; DNA: TGTGCCAGCTCACTCCTGCCCGAGACCCAGTACTTC; CDR3: CASSLLPETQYF
size: NA; length: 14; D: NA; V: TRBV20-1; J: TRBJ1-4; DNA: TGCAGTGCTAGAATCAGGGGCTCTAATGAAAAACTGTTTTTT; CDR3: CSARIRGSNEKLFF
size: NA; length: 14; D: TRBD2; V: TRBV20-1; J: TRBJ2-7; DNA: TGCAGTGCTAGAGTTAGCGGGAGGGCCCACGAGCAGTACTTC; CDR3: CSARVSGRAHEQYF
size: NA; length: 13; D: NA; V: TRBV5-1; J: TRBJ2-7; DNA: TGCGCCAGCAGTTCTGAGGGTTTCGGCGAGCAGTACTTC; CDR3: CASSSEGFGEQYF
size: many; length: 15; D: TRBD1; V: TRBV12-3/TRBV12-4; J: TRBJ1-5; DNA: TGTGCCAGCAGTCCTAGACAGGGGAGCAATCAGCCCCAGCATTTT; CDR3: CASSPRQGSNQPQHF
size: NA; length: 14; D: NA; V: TRBV2; J: TRBJ2-7; DNA: TGTGCCACCCAAGCCGACAGGAGCTCCTACGAGCAGTACTTC; CDR3: CATQADRSSYEQYF
size: NA; length: 15; D: TRBD1; V: TRBV4-1; J: TRBJ1-2; DNA: TGCGCCAGCAGCCAGGAGGGGGCGGTTAACTATGGCTACACCTTC; CDR3: CASSQEGAVNYGYTF
size: few; length: 22; D: NA; V: TRBV4-2; J: TRBJ2-7; DNA: TGTGCCAGCATCCCCCAGGGGACAGCAACTAGCGGAGCTAAATCGAGCTCCTACGAGCAGTACTTC; CDR3: CASIPQGTATSGAKSSSYEQYF
size: many; length: 12; D: NA; V: TRBV29-1; J: TRBJ1-2; DNA: TGCAGCGTTGATACAGGGCTCTATGGCTACACCTTC; CDR3: CSVDTGLYGYTF
size: NA; length: 18; D: TRBD2; V: TRBV10-3; J: TRBJ2-2; DNA: TGTGCCACCTGCACCTTTGTGGCGGGAGGGCCTAACACCGGGGAGCTGTTTTTT; CDR3: CATCTFVAGGPNTGELFF
size: few; length: 14; D: TRBD1; V: TRBV20-1; J: TRBJ2-5; DNA: TGCAGTGCTAGCGACCGGGACAGGGTTGAGACCCAGTACTTC; CDR3: CSASDRDRVETQYF
size: many; length: 16; D: NA; V: TRBV6-5; J: TRBJ1-3; DNA: TGTGCCAGCAGTTACTTGGGAGCAGCCTCTGGAAACACCATATATTTT; CDR3: CASSYLGAASGNTIYF
size: NA; length: 13; D: NA; V: TRBV6-2/TRBV6-3; J: TRBJ2-7; DNA: TGTGCCAGCACCTCGCCCCTAGGCTACGAGCAGTACTTC; CDR3: CASTSPLGYEQYF
size: NA; length: 16; D: TRBD1; V: TRBV6-2/TRBV6-3; J: TRBJ2-7; DNA: TGTGCCAGCAGCTCACCCCTGGACAGGACGACCTACGAGCAGTACTTC; CDR3: CASSSPLDRTTYEQYF
size: NA; length: 15; D: NA; V: TRBV4-2; J: TRBJ2-1; DNA: TGTGCCAGCAGCCAAGTTCTCGGTGGGAGCAATGAGCAGTTCTTC; CDR3: CASSQVLGGSNEQFF
size: NA; length: 8; D: NA; V: TRBV12-3/TRBV12-4; J: TRBJ1-6; DNA: TGTGCCAGCCAAGCCCTCCACTTT; CDR3: CASQALHF
size: once; length: 17; D: NA; V: TRBV7-2; J: TRBJ2-7; DNA: TGTGCCAGCAGCTTAGGAACCATGTCAGGGGTCCACTACGAGCAGTACTTC; CDR3: CASSLGTMSGVHYEQYF
size: few; length: 13; D: TRBD1; V: TRBV7-7; J: TRBJ2-1; DNA: TGTGCTAGCAGCCCAGGGACAGTCGATGAGCAGTTCTTC; CDR3: CASSPGTVDEQFF
size: NA; length: 15; D: NA; V: TRBV7-8; J: TRBJ2-3; DNA: TGTGCCAGCAGCCGTCGACAGGCCTACACAGATACGCAGTATTTT; CDR3: CASSRRQAYTDTQYF
size: few; length: 15; D: TRBD2; V: TRBV15; J: TRBJ2-1; DNA: TGTGCCACGGGAGCCTTAGCGGGAGGCAACAATGAGCAGTTCTTC; CDR3: CATGALAGGNNEQFF
size: NA; length: 14; D: NA; V: TRBV12-3/TRBV12-4; J: TRBJ1-4; DNA: TGTGCCAGCAGTTCAGTTCCGGCTAATGAAAAACTGTTTTTT; CDR3: CASSSVPANEKLFF
size: many; length: 16; D: TRBD1; V: TRBV10-3; J: TRBJ2-5; DNA: TGTGCCATCATTTTCCCGGGACAGGGGGGGCAAGAGACCCAGTACTTC; CDR3: CAIIFPGQGGQETQYF
size: NA; length: 13; D: NA; V: TRBV21-1; J: TRBJ2-3; DNA: TGTGCCAGCGCGCGGGGACGCACAGATACGCAGTATTTT; CDR3: CASARGRTDTQYF
size: few; length: 13; D: TRBD2; V: TRBV12-3/TRBV12-4; J: TRBJ2-1; DNA: TGTGCCAGCAGTTCGACTAGCGGGGATGAGCAGTTCTTC; CDR3: CASSSTSGDEQFF
size: few; length: 15; D: NA; V: TRBV10-3; J: TRBJ1-5; DNA: TGTGCCATCAGTACTGGGGAGGATAGCAATCAGCCCCAGCATTTT; CDR3: CAISTGEDSNQPQHF
size: few; length: 14; D: TRBD1; V: TRBV20-1; J: TRBJ1-1; DNA: TGCAGTGCTGGCCGGGGACAGCTAAACATTGAAGCTTTCTTT; CDR3: CSAGRGQLNIEAFF
size: many; length: 16; D: TRBD1; V: TRBV7-9; J: TRBJ2-1; DNA: TGTGCCAGCAGGGAGGTAGGACAGGGGAGCGGCGATGAGCAGTTCTTC; CDR3: CASREVGQGSGDEQFF
size: few; length: 16; D: TRBD2; V: TRBV5-1; J: TRBJ2-2; DNA: TGCGCCAGCAGCTTGCCGGGACTAGAGAACACCGGGGAGCTGTTTTTT; CDR3: CASSLPGLENTGELFF
size: NA; length: 16; D: TRBD1; V: TRBV11-2; J: TRBJ1-4; DNA: TGTGCCAGCAGCGCCAACAGGGACAGGCGGGGTGGAAAACTGTTTTTT; CDR3: CASSANRDRRGGKLFF
size: NA; length: 16; D: TRBD1; V: TRBV7-2; J: TRBJ1-3; DNA: TGTGCCAGGAAAACAATACAGGGGGTGTGCGGAAACACCATATATTTT; CDR3: CARKTIQGVCGNTIYF
size: many; length: 12; D: NA; V: TRBV20-1; J: TRBJ2-1; DNA: TGCAGTGCAGAGGGACTTCCCAATGAGCAGTTCTTC; CDR3: CSAEGLPNEQFF
size: few; length: 17; D: TRBD2; V: TRBV28; J: TRBJ2-5; DNA: TGTGCCAGCAGTCCCGCCTCACTAGCGGGAGTAAGTGAGACCCAGTACTTC; CDR3: CASSPASLAGVSETQYF
size: few; length: 16; D: NA; V: TRBV5-6; J: TRBJ1-5; DNA: TGTGCCAGCAGCTCCAAGGGGGGCAGTCCCCATCAGCCCCAGCATTTT; CDR3: CASSSKGGSPHQPQHF
size: NA; length: 13; D: NA; V: TRBV6-2/TRBV6-3; J: TRBJ1-6; DNA: TGTGCCAGCAGTTACGGGGGGCAGTCACCCCTCCACTTT; CDR3: CASSYGGQSPLHF
size: NA; length: 18; D: TRBD2; V: TRBV7-6; J: TRBJ2-1; DNA: TGTGCCAGCAGCCGACAAGGTTCACCGGGACTAGGGAGTAATGAGCAGTTCTTC; CDR3: CASSRQGSPGLGSNEQFF
size: few; length: 12; D: NA; V: TRBV11-2; J: TRBJ2-5; DNA: TGTGCCAGCAGCACCGAGGTAGCGAGCCAGTACTTC; CDR3: CASSTEVASQYF
size: NA; length: 14; D: NA; V: TRBV7-9; J: TRBJ1-4; DNA: TGTGCCAGCAGCTTACAGGGTAGTAATGAAAAACTGGTTTTT; CDR3: CASSLQGSNEKLVF
size: NA; length: 14; D: NA; V: TRBV7-8; J: TRBJ1-3; DNA: TGTGCCAGCAGTCTACAGGCTTCTGGAAACACCATATATTTT; CDR3: CASSLQASGNTIYF
size: few; length: 16; D: TRBD1; V: TRBV28; J: TRBJ1-1; DNA: TGTGCCAGCAGTTCCTTGGGACAGGGAATGAACACTGAAGCTTTCTTT; CDR3: CASSSLGQGMNTEAFF
size: NA; length: 16; D: NA; V: TRBV9; J: TRBJ1-6; DNA: TGTGCCAGCAGCGGGGGACTGGCCTCCTATAATTCACCCCTCCACTTT; CDR3: CASSGGLASYNSPLHF
size: NA; length: 15; D: NA; V: TRBV5-5; J: TRBJ2-7; DNA: TGTGCCAGCAGCTTGGGGGCGGGGATTTCCTACGAGCAGTACTTC; CDR3: CASSLGAGISYEQYF
size: many; length: 13; D: NA; V: TRBV5-1; J: TRBJ1-3; DNA: TGCGCCAGCAGCACGGGCCGTGGAAACACCATATATTTT; CDR3: CASSTGRGNTIYF
size: NA; length: 13; D: NA; V: TRBV6-1; J: TRBJ2-7; DNA: TGTGCCAGCAATAGCTATTCAGGCTACGAGCAGTACTTC; CDR3: CASNSYSGYEQYF
size: NA; length: 16; D: TRBD1; V: TRBV11-2; J: TRBJ2-2; DNA: TGTGCCAGCAGCTTGGGACAGGGTGAGGACACCGGGGAGCTGTTTTTT; CDR3: CASSLGQGEDTGELFF
size: NA; length: 13; D: TRBD1; V: TRBV12-3/TRBV12-4; J: TRBJ1-1; DNA: TGTGCCAGCAGGGTACAGGGGGCTGCTGAAGCTTTCTTT; CDR3: CASRVQGAAEAFF